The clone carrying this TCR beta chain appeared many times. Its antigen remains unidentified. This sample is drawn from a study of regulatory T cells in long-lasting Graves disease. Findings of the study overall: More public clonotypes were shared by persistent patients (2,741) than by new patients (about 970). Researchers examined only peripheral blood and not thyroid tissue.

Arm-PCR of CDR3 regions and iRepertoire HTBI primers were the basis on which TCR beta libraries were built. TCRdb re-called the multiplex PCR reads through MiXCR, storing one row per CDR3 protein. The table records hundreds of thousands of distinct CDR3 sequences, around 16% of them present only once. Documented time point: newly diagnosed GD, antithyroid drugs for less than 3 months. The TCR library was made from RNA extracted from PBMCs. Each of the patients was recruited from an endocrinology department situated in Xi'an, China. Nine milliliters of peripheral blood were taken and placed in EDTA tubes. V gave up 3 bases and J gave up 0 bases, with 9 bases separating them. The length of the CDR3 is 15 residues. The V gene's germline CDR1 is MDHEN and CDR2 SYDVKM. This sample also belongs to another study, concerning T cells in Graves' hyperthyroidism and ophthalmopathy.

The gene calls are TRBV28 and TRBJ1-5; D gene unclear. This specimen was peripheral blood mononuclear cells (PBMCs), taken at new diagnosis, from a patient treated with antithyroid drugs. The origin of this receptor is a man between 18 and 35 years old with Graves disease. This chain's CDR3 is CASSFQQLSNQPQHF. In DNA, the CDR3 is TGTGCCAGCAGTTTCCAACAGCTTAGCAATCAGCCCCAGCATTTT.